This T cell receptor beta chain was captured by sequencing in a study of low-dose radiotherapy and immunotherapy resistance in tumors. This clonotype showed up many times. cDNA synthesis used a TRAV/TRBV-specific primer set for both chains. TCRs were amplified for roughly 20 PCR cycles with a constant-region primer and V-primer adapter. TCRdb analysed the reads with MiXCR anew, one entry per CDR3 protein. The sample holds around 60,000 distinct CDR3 sequences, roughly 23% seen once. As to time point: after trial treatment. Indicated treatment: LDRT plus nivolumab, ipilimumab, low-dose cyclophosphamide and aspirin (RACIN trial). The V and J ends lost 3 bases and 4 bases, in that order; junction bases with no gene match: 5. This CDR3 region has 15 residues. The germline V gene encodes CDR1 LNHNV and CDR2 YYDKDF (reference sequence).

The sequencing used PBMCs, collected after low-dose radiotherapy plus immunotherapy. The V and J genes are TRBV15 and TRBJ2-2; 7 nucleotides line up with TRBD2. The sequence was obtained from a male donor with prostate cancer. The CDR3 protein is CATSSKSGGTGELFF. The DNA of the CDR3 is TGTGCCACCAGCAGCAAGTCGGGGGGCACCGGGGAGCTGTTTTTT.